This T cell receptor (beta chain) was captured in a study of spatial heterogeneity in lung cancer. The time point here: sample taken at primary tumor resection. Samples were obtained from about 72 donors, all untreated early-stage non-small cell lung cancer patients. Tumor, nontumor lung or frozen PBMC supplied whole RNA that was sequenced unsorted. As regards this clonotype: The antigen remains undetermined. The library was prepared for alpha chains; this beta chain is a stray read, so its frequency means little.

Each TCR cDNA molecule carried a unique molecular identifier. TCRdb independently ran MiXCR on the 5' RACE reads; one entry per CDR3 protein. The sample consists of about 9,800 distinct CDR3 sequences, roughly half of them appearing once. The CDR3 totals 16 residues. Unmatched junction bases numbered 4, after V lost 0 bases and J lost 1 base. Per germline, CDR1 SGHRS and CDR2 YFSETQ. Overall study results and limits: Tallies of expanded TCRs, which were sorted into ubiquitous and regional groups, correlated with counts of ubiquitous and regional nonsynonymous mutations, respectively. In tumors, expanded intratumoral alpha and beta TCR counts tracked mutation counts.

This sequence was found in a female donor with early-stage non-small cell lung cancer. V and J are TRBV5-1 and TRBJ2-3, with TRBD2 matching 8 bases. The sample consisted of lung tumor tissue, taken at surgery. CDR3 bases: TGCGCCAGCAGCTTGGAGATGACTAGCGGCACAGATACGCAGTATTTT. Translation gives CASSLEMTSGTDTQYF.